The clone carrying this TCR beta chain appeared a few times. Its antigen is unknown. Preparation of TCR beta libraries was done by quantitative 5'-RACE with molecular barcodes. TCRdb ran MiXCR on the 5' RACE reads and lists one entry per CDR3 protein. This table has around 890,000 distinct CDR3 sequences, about 11% appearing once. The source of the sample is a study of CD8 T cells in ankylosing spondylitis. V was pared by 2 bases and J by 3 bases, with 6 bases of the junction left unmatched. CDR1 and CDR2 from the germline V gene are MNHEY and SMNVEV (reference sequence). CDR3 length: 16 residues. General study results and limits: Reportedly, matched ankylosing spondylitis synovial fluid was significantly enriched for disease-linked clones. One TCR beta motif, made up of roughly 8 highly homologous variants, appeared characteristic of ankylosing spondylitis blood. In synovial fluid and blood from reactive arthritis, some motif variants were previously reported. As for the disease-linked clones, they showed a CD8+ phenotype and occurred at relatively low frequencies in peripheral blood.

The TCR comes from a male donor with ankylosing spondylitis. The sample consisted of blood, either unsorted or a sorted T cell fraction (not recorded which). The rearrangement uses TRBV27 and TRBJ2-2; TRBD1 agrees at 7 bases. Written as DNA, the CDR3 is TGTGCCAGCAGTTTAAGGGGGCTGGAGGACACCGGGGAGCTGTTTTTT. Its protein product is CASSLRGLEDTGELFF.